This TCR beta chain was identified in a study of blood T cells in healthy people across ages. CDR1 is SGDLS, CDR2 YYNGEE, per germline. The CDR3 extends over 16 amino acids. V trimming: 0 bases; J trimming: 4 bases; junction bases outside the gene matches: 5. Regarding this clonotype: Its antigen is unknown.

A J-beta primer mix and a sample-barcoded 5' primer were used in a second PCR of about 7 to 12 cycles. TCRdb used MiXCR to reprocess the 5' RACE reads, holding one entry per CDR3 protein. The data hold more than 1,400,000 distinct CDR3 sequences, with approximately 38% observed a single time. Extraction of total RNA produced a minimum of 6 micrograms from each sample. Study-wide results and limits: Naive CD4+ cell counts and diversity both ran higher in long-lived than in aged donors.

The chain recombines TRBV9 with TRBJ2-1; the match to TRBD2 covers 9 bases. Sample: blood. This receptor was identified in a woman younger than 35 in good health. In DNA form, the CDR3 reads TGTGCCAGCAGCGTAGGACTAGCGGTGGATTACAATGAGCAGTTCTTC. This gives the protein CASSVGLAVDYNEQFF.